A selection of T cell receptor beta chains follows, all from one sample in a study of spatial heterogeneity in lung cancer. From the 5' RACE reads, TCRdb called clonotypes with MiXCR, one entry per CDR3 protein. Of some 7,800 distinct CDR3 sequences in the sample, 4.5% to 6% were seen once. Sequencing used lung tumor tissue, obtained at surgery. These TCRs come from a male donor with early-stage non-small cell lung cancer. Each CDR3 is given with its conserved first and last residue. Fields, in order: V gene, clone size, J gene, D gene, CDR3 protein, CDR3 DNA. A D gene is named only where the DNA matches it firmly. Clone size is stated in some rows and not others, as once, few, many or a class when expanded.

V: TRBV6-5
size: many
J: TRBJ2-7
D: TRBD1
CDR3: CASSSTGGAYEQYF
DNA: TGTGCCAGCAGTTCGACAGGGGGCGCATACGAGCAGTACTTC

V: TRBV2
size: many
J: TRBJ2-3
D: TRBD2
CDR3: CASSSSGGRWVTQYF
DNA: TGTGCCAGCAGTTCTTCTGGCGGGAGGTGGGTTACGCAGTATTTT

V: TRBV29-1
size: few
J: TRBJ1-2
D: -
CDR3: CSVVLTGKDYGYTF
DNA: TGCAGCGTAGTACTAACAGGGAAGGACTATGGCTACACCTTC

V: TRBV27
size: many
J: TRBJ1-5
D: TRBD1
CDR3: CASIRDRARGQPQHF
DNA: TGTGCCAGCATCCGCGACAGGGCACGGGGTCAGCCCCAGCATTTT

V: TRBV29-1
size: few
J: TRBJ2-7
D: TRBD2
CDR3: CSLEGREKRRVDEQYF
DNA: TGCAGCCTGGAGGGGCGGGAGAAACGAAGGGTCGACGAGCAGTACTTC

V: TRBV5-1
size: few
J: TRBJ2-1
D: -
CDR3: CASSSRYNEQFF
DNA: TGCGCCAGCAGCTCACGATACAATGAGCAGTTCTTC

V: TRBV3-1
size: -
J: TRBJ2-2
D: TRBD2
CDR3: CASSPGGPNTGELFF
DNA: TGTGCCAGCAGCCCGGGGGGGCCGAACACCGGGGAGCTGTTTTTT

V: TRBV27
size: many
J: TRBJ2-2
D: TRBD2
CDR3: CATRTSGYTGELFF
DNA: TGTGCCACCCGGACTAGCGGGTACACCGGGGAGCTGTTTTTT

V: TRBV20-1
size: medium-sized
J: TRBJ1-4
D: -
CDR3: CSASYNEKLFF
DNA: TGCAGTGCTAGCTATAATGAAAAACTGTTTTTT

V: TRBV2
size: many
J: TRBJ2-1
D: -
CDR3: CASRLIAEEQFF
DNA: TGTGCCAGCAGGCTTATAGCGGAGGAGCAGTTCTTC

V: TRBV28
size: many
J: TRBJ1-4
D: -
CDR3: CASSPPRGKLFF
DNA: TGTGCCAGCAGTCCACCCCGGGGAAAACTGTTTTTT

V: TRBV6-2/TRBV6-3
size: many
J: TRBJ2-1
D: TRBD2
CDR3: CASRAGGGNEQFF
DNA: TGTGCCAGCCGTGCGGGAGGTGGCAATGAGCAGTTCTTC